This entry lists 22 T cell receptor beta chains sequenced from one sample in a study of T cell changes during pregnancy in multiple sclerosis. TCRdb keeps only in-frame clones here, not all; method: immunoSEQ multiplex PCR. This table holds 100,000 or so clones, approximately 93% found once. The input for sequencing was peripheral blood, taken after pregnancy. The receptors derive from a female donor with multiple sclerosis, enrolled in a pregnancy study.

This sequence joins TRBV4-1 and TRBJ2-7; possibly TRBD2 for D (7 bases). The germline V gene encodes CDR1 MGHRA and CDR2 YSYEKL. The V end lost 4 bases, the J end lost 3 bases, and 19 bases lay between the germline ends. This CDR3 is 16 amino acids long. The CDR3 loop is CASSPRGGGLGYEQYF. In DNA form, the CDR3 reads TGCGCCAGCAGCCCTAGGGGGGGCGGCCTGGGCTACGAGCAGTACTTC.

The rearrangement links TRBV7-2 to TRBJ2-7, with TRBD1 identical over 8 bases. V was clipped by 5 bases and J by 2 bases; unmatched bases: 5. The CDR3 sequence is 14 residues long. Per the germline V gene, CDR1 is SGHTA and CDR2 is FQGNSA. The DNA for the CDR3 is TGTGCCAGCAGCCCGGGACAGGTCGCCTACGAGCAGTACTTC. Protein: CASSPGQVAYEQYF.

This sequence joins TRBV28 and TRBJ1-1; maybe TRBD1 (5 bases). This CDR3 has 15 residues. Germline V gives CDR1 MDHEN, CDR2 SYDVKM. V was clipped by 6 bases and J by 1 base, with 15 bases between them. The DNA for the CDR3 is TGTGCCAGCAGGCGTGACAGCCCCTGGAACACTGAAGCTTTCTTT. As protein: CASRRDSPWNTEAFF.

This chain joins TRBV7-6 and TRBJ2-2, with D unresolved. Between the trimmed V and J ends, which lost 0 bases and 4 bases, there was a span of 9 bases. This CDR3 is built from 15 residues. Germline V gene lookup returns CDR1 SGHVS and CDR2 FNYEAQ. CDR3 amino acids: CASSLALPGTGELFF. CDR3 nucleotide sequence: TGTGCCAGCAGCTTAGCCCTCCCGGGCACCGGGGAGCTGTTTTTT.

The V call is TRBV5-8, the J call TRBJ1-1; a possible D gene is TRBD1 (6 bases). Germline V gene lookup returns CDR1 SGHTS and CDR2 YDEGEE. Trimming pared 2 bases from V and 6 bases from J, leaving 11 bases between. The CDR3 has 13 residues. CDR3 nucleotide sequence: TGTGCCAGCAGCTTCCAGGGGCGCGCTGAAGCTTTCTTT. Translated, it gives CASSFQGRAEAFF.

The chain has TRBV13 and TRBJ1-4; 7 bases fit TRBD1. The V and J ends lost 4 bases and 3 bases, in that order; junction bases with no gene match: 2. The V gene's germline CDR1 is PRHDT and CDR2 FYEKMQ (reference sequence). The CDR3 is 14 amino acids. CDR3: CASSSRGSNEKLFF. Written as DNA, the CDR3 is TGTGCCAGCAGCTCCAGGGGGTCTAATGAAAAACTGTTTTTT.

The rearrangement uses TRBV19 and TRBJ1-2, with TRBD1 identical over 9 bases. There are 14 residues in the CDR3. Germline values: CDR1 LNHDA, CDR2 SQIVND (reference sequence). V lost 6 bases to trimming and J lost 1 base; unmatched junction nucleotides: 3. CDR3 sequence reads: CASRDRGGNYGYTF. CDR3 DNA sequence: TGTGCCAGTAGGGACAGGGGAGGTAACTATGGCTACACCTTC.

The CDR3 loop reads CASSAQGAGNTIYF. CDR3 nucleotides: TGTGCCAGCAGCGCACAGGGAGCTGGAAACACCATATATTTT. This chain uses TRBV9 with TRBJ1-3, with a tentative D call TRBD1 (6 bases). The germline gives CDR1 SGDLS, CDR2 YYNGEE. CDR3 length equals 14 residues. Trimming cost V 3 bases and J 2 bases, with 9 bases left between them.

This sequence joins TRBV27 and TRBJ1-2, with 7 bases aligning to TRBD1. The germline V gene encodes CDR1 MNHEY and CDR2 SMNVEV (reference sequence). The ends lost 6 bases at V and 4 bases at J; junction bases unmatched: 5. The CDR3 is made up of 13 amino acids. The CDR3 DNA follows: TGTGCCAGCAGCCCGAAGGGGGCCTATGGCTACACCTTC. Protein product: CASSPKGAYGYTF.

V usage is TRBV28 and J usage is TRBJ2-7; 8 bases align to TRBD1. The CDR3 sequence is 15 residues long. After removal of 6 bases from V and 6 bases from J, the junction contained 13 bases not matched to a gene. From germline, CDR1 is MDHEN and CDR2 SYDVKM. This CDR3 is CASRTPYRGASEQYF. CDR3 nucleotide sequence: TGTGCCAGCAGAACCCCCTACAGGGGGGCGAGCGAGCAGTACTTC. Full variable domain (rest looked up from reference TRBV28 and TRBJ2-7): DVKVTQSSRYLVKRTGEKVFLECVQDMDHENMFWYRQDPGLGLRLIYFSYDVKMKEKGDIPEGYSVSREKKERFSLILESASTNQTSMYLCASRTPYRGASEQYFGPGTRLTVT.

The CDR3 bases are TGTGCCAGCAGCCAAGATAGTGTGGAGGGGCCGAGTTCCGGGGAGCTGTTTTTT. This gives the protein CASSQDSVEGPSSGELFF. This chain uses TRBV4-2 with TRBJ2-2, with TRBD2 as a possible D gene (6 bases). Per the germline V gene, CDR1 is LGHNA and CDR2 is YNFKEQ. The CDR3 is 18 amino acids. V lost 0 bases and J 6 bases, leaving 20 bases between the germline ends.

The rearrangement joins TRBV5-1 to TRBJ1-2; D is uncertain. Germline CDR1 SGHRS, CDR2 YFSETQ. The CDR3 runs 16 residues. V lost 3 bases and J lost 4, with 19 bases in between. This CDR3 is CASSSSRDRTLYGYTF. The CDR3 coding sequence is TGCGCCAGCAGCTCATCCCGCGACCGGACTCTCTATGGCTACACCTTC.

The chain is built from TRBV5-4 and TRBJ2-2; D is perhaps TRBD1 (6 bases). The ends were cut back, 6 bases at V and 4 bases at J, with 22 bases in the middle. The length of the CDR3 is 17 residues. Germline lookup yields CDR1 SGHNT and CDR2 YYREEE (reference sequence). CDR3 bases: TGTGCCAGCAACACGGGACAACCCAATCTTGCCACCGGGGAGCTGTTTTTT. This gives the protein CASNTGQPNLATGELFF.

The chain carries TRBV5-1 and TRBJ1-1, with a tentative D call TRBD1 (6 bases). V lost 2 bases and J lost 3, with 8 bases in between. The germline V gene has CDR1 SGHRS and CDR2 YFSETQ. The CDR3 totals 13 residues. CDR3 in DNA: TGCGCCAGCAGCTTCGCAGGGGACACTGAAGCTTTCTTT. Protein product: CASSFAGDTEAFF.

The chain recombines TRBV2 with TRBJ1-4; 10 positions agree with TRBD1. This CDR3 comprises 16 residues. Germline CDR1 is SNHLY and CDR2 is FYNNEI. Germline trimming cut 6 bases from V and 0 bases from J; bases unmatched to any gene: 4. DNA of the CDR3: TGTGCCAGCAGCAGTGGACAGGGGGCAACTAATGAAAAACTGTTTTTT. It yields the protein CASSSGQGATNEKLFF.

In its sample, this clone was seen once. V usage is TRBV5-6 and J usage is TRBJ2-3; 13 nucleotides agree with TRBD2. Germline loops: CDR1 SGHDT, CDR2 YYEEEE. Losses at the gene ends were 0 bases for V and 5 bases for J; bases not matched to a gene: 12. This CDR3 is 19 amino acids long. CDR3 in amino acids: CASSLGTPLAGGTIDTQYF. The CDR3 DNA reads as TGTGCCAGCAGCTTGGGGACCCCACTAGCGGGAGGGACCATAGATACGCAGTATTTT.

The chain employs TRBV6-5 and TRBJ2-7, with D possibly matching TRBD2 (5 bases). Between the trimmed V and J ends, which lost 8 bases and 0 bases, there was a span of 14 bases. There are 14 residues in the CDR3. The germline CDR1 and CDR2 sequences are MNHEY and SVGAGI. In nucleotides, the CDR3 is TGTGCCAGCTCCCGCGGACTTGACTCCTACGAGCAGTACTTC. This sequence encodes CASSRGLDSYEQYF.

This clone came up once. This rearrangement joins TRBV6-1 to TRBJ1-2; no firm D call. This CDR3 spans 16 amino acids. CDR1 is MNHNS and CDR2 is SASEGT in the germline V gene. V dropped 3 bases and J dropped 4 bases, with 18 bases sitting between them. The CDR3, as DNA: TGTGCCAGCAGTGAGAGAGGGAGGTATTGGAGCTATGGCTACACCTTC. It translates to CASSERGRYWSYGYTF.

The gene calls are TRBV4-2 and TRBJ1-5; D gene uncertain. This CDR3 has 13 residues. Trimming removed 2 bases at V and 7 bases at J, with 9 bases between. Germline loops: CDR1 LGHNA, CDR2 YNFKEQ. The CDR3 region is CASSQQVNQPQHF. The CDR3 DNA is TGTGCCAGCAGCCAACAGGTAAACCAGCCCCAGCATTTT.

Only a few counts were recorded for this clone. The chain recombines TRBV19 with TRBJ1-4; D is unresolved. V lost 5 bases and J lost 6, with 16 bases in between. CDR3 length: 15 residues. Germline V lookup: CDR1 LNHDA, CDR2 SQIVND (reference sequence). The CDR3 sequence: CASSSTGDSDEKLFF. The CDR3 region has the DNA TGTGCCAGTAGTTCGACCGGGGATTCGGATGAAAAACTGTTTTTT.

The V and J genes are TRBV6-1 and TRBJ2-1; D ambiguous. CDR1 is MNHNS and CDR2 is SASEGT in the germline V gene. V was trimmed by 1 base and J by 3 bases, leaving 4 bases between them. There are 13 residues in the CDR3. The CDR3 region is CASSEDYYNEQFF. As DNA, the CDR3 is TGTGCCAGCAGTGAAGATTACTACAATGAGCAGTTCTTC.

This CDR3 reads CASSQATGANYGYTF. CDR3 nucleotide sequence: TGTGCCAGCAGCCAAGCAACAGGGGCTAACTATGGCTACACCTTC. The chain combines TRBV4-2 with TRBJ1-2; 7 bases agree with TRBD1. CDR3 length equals 15 residues. Germline trimming cut 1 base from V and 0 bases from J; bases unmatched to any gene: 2. Germline V gene sequence: CDR1 LGHNA, CDR2 YNFKEQ.